A selection of T cell receptor beta chains follows, all from one sample in a study of shared clonotypes between healthy human individuals. Using immunoSEQ multiplex PCR, the repertoire was profiled, and TCRdb retains in-frame clones only, with some absent. The sample holds hundreds of thousands of clones, almost 97% seen once. Sequencing was done on a sample of naive CD4+ T cells sorted from blood. Every receptor here comes from a woman aged 25-40 years in good health. Each CDR3 is given with its conserved first and last residue. The order of the fields is J gene, clone size, CDR3 length, V gene, D gene, CDR3 protein, CDR3 DNA. The D gene is left open where the match is weak. A row's size may be missing; if present it is once, few, many or a size class.

j_gene: TRBJ2-7; abundance: -; len: 16; v_gene: TRBV7-9; d_gene: TRBD1; CDR3aa: CASSLVGDRVSYEQYF; CDR3nt: TGTGCCAGCAGCTTAGTCGGAGACAGGGTTTCCTACGAGCAGTACTTC
j_gene: TRBJ2-7; abundance: once; len: 16; v_gene: TRBV28; d_gene: TRBD1; CDR3aa: CASSPSPSTGGYEQYF; CDR3nt: TGTGCCAGCAGTCCATCCCCTTCGACAGGGGGCTACGAGCAGTACTTC
j_gene: TRBJ2-7; abundance: -; len: 16; v_gene: TRBV5-4; d_gene: TRBD2; CDR3aa: CASSSVKGRGLYEQYF; CDR3nt: TGTGCCAGCAGCTCGGTAAAAGGGAGGGGTCTCTACGAGCAGTACTTC
j_gene: TRBJ1-1; abundance: -; len: 13; v_gene: TRBV11-2; d_gene: -; CDR3aa: CASSSGYSAEAFF; CDR3nt: TGTGCCAGCAGCTCCGGGTATAGCGCTGAAGCTTTCTTT
j_gene: TRBJ1-2; abundance: few; len: 14; v_gene: TRBV7-9; d_gene: -; CDR3aa: CASSLVGPNSGYTF; CDR3nt: TGTGCCAGCAGCTTAGTCGGCCCTAACAGCGGCTACACCTTC
j_gene: TRBJ2-7; abundance: -; len: 13; v_gene: TRBV19; d_gene: TRBD1; CDR3aa: CASGTGGTYEQYF; CDR3nt: TGTGCCAGTGGGACAGGGGGTACCTACGAGCAGTACTTC
j_gene: TRBJ1-1; abundance: -; len: 14; v_gene: TRBV28; d_gene: -; CDR3aa: CASSPTWAATEAFF; CDR3nt: TGTGCCAGCAGTCCTACCTGGGCGGCGACTGAAGCTTTCTTT
j_gene: TRBJ1-5; abundance: -; len: 15; v_gene: TRBV6-6; d_gene: -; CDR3aa: CASSTTGQSYQPQHF; CDR3nt: TGTGCCAGCAGTACGACTGGACAGAGCTATCAGCCCCAGCATTTT
j_gene: TRBJ2-7; abundance: -; len: 12; v_gene: TRBV28; d_gene: -; CDR3aa: CASSSPDYEQYF; CDR3nt: TGTGCCAGCAGCTCCCCAGACTACGAGCAGTACTTC
j_gene: TRBJ1-5; abundance: -; len: 13; v_gene: TRBV27; d_gene: -; CDR3aa: CASSLWGNQPQHF; CDR3nt: TGTGCCAGCAGTTTATGGGGAAATCAGCCCCAGCATTTT
j_gene: TRBJ2-7; abundance: -; len: 16; v_gene: TRBV4-1; d_gene: TRBD2; CDR3aa: CASSQARAGGSYEQYF; CDR3nt: TGCGCCAGCAGCCAAGCCCGAGCGGGAGGGTCCTACGAGCAGTACTTC
j_gene: TRBJ2-1; abundance: -; len: 11; v_gene: TRBV18; d_gene: -; CDR3aa: CASSPDNEQFF; CDR3nt: TGTGCCAGCTCACCAGACAATGAGCAGTTCTTC
j_gene: TRBJ1-4; abundance: -; len: 13; v_gene: TRBV29-1; d_gene: -; CDR3aa: CSVLRSRGEKLFF; CDR3nt: TGCAGCGTCCTCCGTTCCCGGGGGGAAAAACTGTTTTTT
j_gene: TRBJ1-1; abundance: -; len: 13; v_gene: TRBV19; d_gene: -; CDR3aa: CASSSRGNTEAFF; CDR3nt: TGTGCCAGTAGTTCCAGGGGGAACACTGAAGCTTTCTTT
j_gene: TRBJ2-1; abundance: -; len: 18; v_gene: TRBV7-8; d_gene: TRBD1; CDR3aa: CASSLVVGQGESGTSLIF; CDR3nt: TGTGCCAGCAGCTTAGTGGTCGGACAGGGGGAATCCGGGACTAGTTTGATCTTC
j_gene: TRBJ1-3; abundance: -; len: 14; v_gene: TRBV6-1; d_gene: -; CDR3aa: CATTFSRDGNTIYF; CDR3nt: TGTGCCACCACCTTCAGCAGGGATGGAAACACCATATATTTT
j_gene: TRBJ1-1; abundance: -; len: 14; v_gene: TRBV9; d_gene: -; CDR3aa: CASSPGGGNTEAFF; CDR3nt: TGTGCCAGCAGCCCCGGGGGAGGCAACACTGAAGCTTTCTTT
j_gene: TRBJ2-7; abundance: -; len: 14; v_gene: TRBV5-1; d_gene: -; CDR3aa: CASSLGVTPYEQYF; CDR3nt: TGCGCCAGCAGCTTGGGGGTAACACCCTACGAGCAGTACTTC
j_gene: TRBJ2-1; abundance: -; len: 11; v_gene: TRBV30; d_gene: -; CDR3aa: CAWRGYGEQFF; CDR3nt: TGTGCCTGGAGGGGTTACGGTGAGCAGTTCTTC
j_gene: TRBJ1-2; abundance: -; len: 12; v_gene: TRBV28; d_gene: -; CDR3aa: CASSKDVYGYTF; CDR3nt: TGTGCCAGCAGTAAGGATGTGTATGGCTACACCTTC
j_gene: TRBJ2-1; abundance: -; len: 15; v_gene: TRBV10-3; d_gene: TRBD2; CDR3aa: CAIKAGLAENNEQFF; CDR3nt: TGTGCCATCAAGGCCGGGCTAGCGGAGAACAATGAGCAGTTCTTC
j_gene: TRBJ2-7; abundance: -; len: 16; v_gene: TRBV6-5; d_gene: TRBD2; CDR3aa: CASSYTSGRVPLEQYF; CDR3nt: TGTGCCAGCAGTTATACTAGCGGGAGAGTCCCCCTCGAGCAGTACTTC
j_gene: TRBJ1-1; abundance: -; len: 10; v_gene: TRBV6-6; d_gene: -; CDR3aa: CATGRNEAFF; CDR3nt: TGTGCGACAGGTCGGAATGAAGCTTTCTTT
j_gene: TRBJ1-4; abundance: once; len: 15; v_gene: TRBV2; d_gene: -; CDR3aa: CASSGTIGGSEKLFF; CDR3nt: TGTGCCAGCAGTGGAACAATAGGAGGCAGCGAAAAACTGTTTTTT
j_gene: TRBJ2-3; abundance: -; len: 16; v_gene: TRBV5-1; d_gene: TRBD2; CDR3aa: CASSSLAGGGTDTQYF; CDR3nt: TGCGCCAGCAGTTCCCTAGCGGGAGGGGGCACAGATACGCAGTATTTT
j_gene: TRBJ2-3; abundance: -; len: 17; v_gene: TRBV19; d_gene: TRBD2; CDR3aa: CASSIPPLAGAGDTQYF; CDR3nt: TGTGCCAGTAGTATTCCCCCGCTAGCGGGAGCCGGAGATACGCAGTATTTT
j_gene: TRBJ1-5; abundance: -; len: 16; v_gene: TRBV28; d_gene: -; CDR3aa: CASMNREEGWDQPQHF; CDR3nt: TGTGCCAGTATGAACCGGGAAGAAGGGTGGGATCAGCCCCAGCATTTT
j_gene: TRBJ2-1; abundance: once; len: 14; v_gene: TRBV6-6; d_gene: TRBD2; CDR3aa: CATSTSGRGDEQFF; CDR3nt: TGTGCCACCTCCACTAGCGGGAGGGGCGATGAGCAGTTCTTC
j_gene: TRBJ2-7; abundance: -; len: 13; v_gene: TRBV4-2; d_gene: -; CDR3aa: CASSQDRSWEQYF; CDR3nt: TGTGCCAGCAGCCAAGATAGAAGCTGGGAGCAGTACTTC
j_gene: TRBJ2-6; abundance: -; len: 16; v_gene: TRBV5-1; d_gene: TRBD1; CDR3aa: CASTDRGSTGANVLTF; CDR3nt: TGCGCCAGCACCGACAGGGGGAGTACTGGGGCCAACGTCCTGACTTTC
j_gene: TRBJ1-5; abundance: -; len: 16; v_gene: TRBV30; d_gene: -; CDR3aa: CAWSVADGYSNQPQHF; CDR3nt: TGTGCCTGGAGTGTTGCAGACGGTTATAGCAATCAGCCCCAGCATTTT
j_gene: TRBJ1-1; abundance: -; len: 14; v_gene: TRBV6-1; d_gene: -; CDR3aa: CASRDVQGWTEAFF; CDR3nt: TGTGCCAGCAGGGACGTACAGGGATGGACTGAAGCTTTCTTT
j_gene: TRBJ2-1; abundance: -; len: 16; v_gene: TRBV15; d_gene: -; CDR3aa: CATSRDMEGARNEQFF; CDR3nt: TGTGCCACCAGCAGAGATATGGAGGGGGCTAGGAATGAGCAGTTCTTC
j_gene: TRBJ2-1; abundance: -; len: 14; v_gene: TRBV7-2; d_gene: TRBD2; CDR3aa: CASRSGGSYNEQFF; CDR3nt: TGTGCCAGCAGGAGCGGGGGTTCCTACAATGAGCAGTTCTTC
j_gene: TRBJ1-3; abundance: -; len: 16; v_gene: TRBV28; d_gene: TRBD1; CDR3aa: CASSLATGGHGNTIYF; CDR3nt: TGTGCCAGCAGTTTAGCGACAGGGGGGCACGGAAACACCATATATTTT
j_gene: TRBJ2-1; abundance: once; len: 17; v_gene: TRBV7-2; d_gene: -; CDR3aa: CASSLGRGSSSYNEQFF; CDR3nt: TGTGCCAGCAGCTTAGGACGTGGATCGAGCTCCTACAATGAGCAGTTCTTC
j_gene: TRBJ2-7; abundance: -; len: 14; v_gene: TRBV6-4; d_gene: -; CDR3aa: CASSYVLGLGEQYF; CDR3nt: TGTGCCAGCAGTTATGTCCTGGGATTGGGCGAGCAGTACTTC
j_gene: TRBJ1-5; abundance: -; len: 13; v_gene: TRBV10-2; d_gene: -; CDR3aa: CASSLDSNQPQHF; CDR3nt: TGCGCCAGCAGCTTGGATAGCAATCAGCCCCAGCATTTT
j_gene: TRBJ2-1; abundance: -; len: 14; v_gene: TRBV11-2; d_gene: -; CDR3aa: CASSLLSPSNEQFF; CDR3nt: TGTGCCAGCAGCTTACTCTCCCCTTCCAATGAGCAGTTCTTC
j_gene: TRBJ2-2; abundance: -; len: 16; v_gene: TRBV28; d_gene: TRBD2; CDR3aa: CASGMTSGYAAGELFF; CDR3nt: TGTGCCAGCGGGATGACTAGCGGGTATGCGGCCGGGGAGCTGTTTTTT
j_gene: TRBJ2-1; abundance: -; len: 18; v_gene: TRBV7-2; d_gene: TRBD2; CDR3aa: CATSTWGGLAGGRNEQFF; CDR3nt: TGTGCCACCTCGACCTGGGGAGGACTAGCGGGAGGGCGCAATGAGCAGTTCTTC
j_gene: TRBJ2-7; abundance: -; len: 15; v_gene: TRBV5-1; d_gene: TRBD2; CDR3aa: CASSLASGGPYEQYF; CDR3nt: TGCGCCAGCAGCTTGGCTAGCGGGGGCCCCTACGAGCAGTACTTC